The 26 T cell receptor beta chains in this list originate from one sample, sequenced in a study of T cell responses to AZD1222 COVID-19 vaccine. Assay: immunoSEQ multiplex PCR; the TCRdb copy retains only in-frame clones and omits some. This table holds 85,000 to 90,000 clones, around 90% found once. The material sequenced was peripheral blood, taken on day 0 of MenACWY control vaccination. These receptors came from an adult in good health.

The rearrangement links TRBV7-9 to TRBJ2-3; tentatively, D is TRBD1 (5 bases). The CDR3 spans 13 residues. V shed 6 bases and J shed 3 bases, with 10 bases lying between them. The germline V gene encodes CDR1 SEHNR and CDR2 FQNEAQ (reference sequence). The CDR3 sequence is CASSQGSTDTQYF. CDR3 sequence (DNA): TGTGCCAGCAGTCAGGGATCTACAGATACGCAGTATTTT.

The rearrangement uses TRBV4-3 and TRBJ2-3; the D is unclear. V was clipped by 0 bases and J by 1 base, with 8 bases between them. There are 15 residues in the CDR3. Germline-derived CDR1 and CDR2 are LGHNA and YSLEER. DNA for the CDR3: TGCGCCAGCAGCCAAGAAGGGCAGGGCACAGATACGCAGTATTTT. Its translation: CASSQEGQGTDTQYF.

This sequence joins TRBV18 and TRBJ2-1; D remains ambiguous. CDR3 length equals 15 residues. Trimming removed 1 base at V and 5 bases at J, with 12 bases between. Germline V lookup: CDR1 KGHSH, CDR2 LQKENI. The CDR3 spells CASSPLGPPHNEQFF. CDR3 in DNA: TGTGCCAGCTCACCACTAGGGCCCCCCCACAATGAGCAGTTCTTC.

This clone occurred once. The gene calls are TRBV27 and TRBJ2-7, with a weak D call TRBD1 (6 bases). The CDR3 is made up of 14 amino acids. The ends were cut back, 6 bases at V and 5 bases at J, with 17 bases in the middle. Germline CDR1 is MNHEY and CDR2 is SMNVEV (reference sequence). DNA for the CDR3: TGTGCCAGCAGAGCCCGTCCGTCAGGGGACGAGCAGTACTTC. Protein: CASRARPSGDEQYF.

The chain couples TRBV7-2 to TRBJ2-7; the D gene could be TRBD1 or TRBD2 (5 bases each). The CDR3 runs 14 residues. The germline gives CDR1 SGHTA, CDR2 FQGNSA. Trimming took off 7 bases at V and 5 bases at J, with 18 bases between the two ends. CDR3 amino acids: CASTLRGRAHEQYF. For the CDR3, the DNA is TGTGCCAGCACCCTCCGGGGCCGGGCCCACGAGCAGTACTTC.

The count of this clone is one. The chain couples TRBV11-3 to TRBJ2-1, with D unresolved. There are 15 residues in the CDR3. In germline, CDR1 is SGHNT, CDR2 YENEEA. Trimming took off 1 base at V and 5 bases at J, with 12 bases between the two ends. CDR3 sequence reads: CASSLGPGPDNEQFF. CDR3 DNA: TGTGCCAGCAGCTTAGGGCCTGGGCCCGACAATGAGCAGTTCTTC.

This sequence joins TRBV29-1 and TRBJ2-1; 7 bases map to TRBD2. This CDR3 contains 15 residues. Germline trimming cut 5 bases from V and 0 bases from J; bases unmatched to any gene: 7. Germline V gene data show CDR1 as SQVTM and CDR2 as ANQGSEA. The CDR3 loop reads CSVSSGASSYNEQFF. DNA of the CDR3: TGCAGCGTTTCCAGCGGGGCTAGCTCCTACAATGAGCAGTTCTTC.

The gene calls are TRBV20-1 and TRBJ1-3; TRBD1 aligns across 8 bases. This CDR3 has 14 amino acids. V lost 3 bases to trimming and J lost 4 bases; unmatched junction nucleotides: 5. Per the germline V gene, CDR1 is DFQATT and CDR2 is SNEGSKA (reference sequence). CDR3 loop: CSASGQGGGNTIYF. The CDR3 region has the DNA TGCAGTGCTAGTGGACAGGGAGGGGGAAACACCATATATTTT.

The chain joins TRBV6-6 to TRBJ2-7; TRBD1 matches 11 bases. CDR3 length equals 14 residues. The V gene's germline CDR1 is MNHNY and CDR2 SVGAGI (reference sequence). The J segment lost 0 bases and the V segment lost 7 bases, leaving 2 bases of the junction unmatched. The DNA of the CDR3 is TGTGCCAGCAAGGGACAGGGGGACTCCTACGAGCAGTACTTC. Its protein is CASKGQGDSYEQYF.

The gene calls are TRBV10-1 and TRBJ2-2; 13 bases map to TRBD2. After removal of 6 bases from V and 2 bases from J, the junction contained 6 bases not matched to a gene. This CDR3 is 17 amino acids long. Germline V CDR1 and CDR2: WNHNN, SYGVQD (reference sequence). CDR3 nucleotide sequence: TGCGCCAGCAGCCCGACTAGCGGGGGGACCAACACCGGGGAGCTGTTTTTT. Translated: CASSPTSGGTNTGELFF.

The chain carries TRBV7-9 and TRBJ2-3, with 8 positions matching TRBD2. Looked up from germline, CDR1 is SEHNR and CDR2 is FQNEAQ (reference sequence). Trimming removed 6 bases from V and 3 bases from J; junction bases left unmatched: 8. This CDR3 has 15 residues. CDR3 nucleotides: TGTGCCAGCAGATCACATAGCGGGATGACAGATACGCAGTATTTT. Encoded protein: CASRSHSGMTDTQYF.

This chain uses TRBV5-1 with TRBJ1-1; 7 nucleotides align to TRBD1. Germline loops: CDR1 SGHRS, CDR2 YFSETQ. The length of the CDR3 is 15 residues. J gave up 0 bases and V 0 bases, and 2 bases lay outside the gene matches. CDR3 in amino acids: CASSLAGTVNTEAFF. CDR3 sequence (DNA): TGCGCCAGCAGCTTGGCCGGGACAGTGAACACTGAAGCTTTCTTT.

The chain uses TRBV15 and TRBJ2-5; tentative D call: TRBD1 (5 bases). The CDR3 runs 13 residues. Germline V gives CDR1 LNHNV, CDR2 YYDKDF (reference sequence). V was cut by 1 base and J by 4 bases, with 7 bases left in between. Written as DNA, the CDR3 is TGTGCCACCAGCAGAGGGGGCAGAGAGACCCAGTACTTC. Its translation: CATSRGGRETQYF.

This rearrangement joins TRBV5-4 to TRBJ2-3, with 11 bases fitting TRBD2. V shed 4 bases and J 5 bases; nucleotides not matched to a gene: 6. The CDR3 covers 15 residues. Germline lookup yields CDR1 SGHNT and CDR2 YYREEE (reference sequence). CDR3 protein: CASSLSGRGGDTQYF. The CDR3 DNA sequence: TGTGCCAGCAGCCTTAGCGGGAGGGGCGGAGATACGCAGTATTTT.

This clone was seen a single time. The V gene is TRBV5-8, the J gene TRBJ2-7; D call uncertain. Trimming took 4 bases from V and 5 from J, leaving 13 bases between them. The CDR3 runs to 13 residues. Germline V gene sequence: CDR1 SGHTS, CDR2 YDEGEE. The CDR3 loop reads CASSTYPRDEQYF. The CDR3 bases are TGTGCCAGCAGCACCTACCCTAGGGACGAGCAGTACTTC.

The gene calls are TRBV2 and TRBJ2-7, with 10 bases that match TRBD2. This CDR3 spans 13 amino acids. The trim removed 11 bases at V and 6 bases at J, leaving 10 bases unmatched. The germline CDR1 and CDR2 sequences are SNHLY and FYNNEI. CDR3 amino acids: CAGKREGSGEQYF. The CDR3 coding sequence is TGTGCCGGAAAGCGGGAGGGTTCTGGCGAGCAGTACTTC.

The rearrangement uses TRBV5-1 and TRBJ2-5; TRBD2 agrees at 8 bases. Germline V lookup: CDR1 SGHRS, CDR2 YFSETQ. V dropped 2 bases and J dropped 5; count of bases not matched to a gene: 8. This CDR3 contains 15 residues. Here the CDR3 reads CASSFLVAGGETQYF. CDR3 in DNA: TGCGCCAGCAGCTTCCTTGTGGCGGGGGGTGAGACCCAGTACTTC. Looking up the rest from reference TRBV5-1 and TRBJ2-5 gives the full variable domain: KAGVTQTPRYLIKTRGQQVTLSCSPISGHRSVSWYQQTPGQGLQFLFEYFSETQRNKGNFPGRFSGRQFSNSRSEMNVSTLELGDSALYLCASSFLVAGGETQYFGPGTRLLVL.

The rearrangement joins TRBV2 to TRBJ2-2; unclear D gene. Germline CDR1 SNHLY, CDR2 FYNNEI. V was pared by 4 bases and J by 7 bases, with 10 bases between. CDR3 length: 13 amino acids. The CDR3: CASSVAGIGELFF. CDR3 nucleotide sequence: TGTGCCAGCAGTGTGGCTGGGATCGGGGAGCTGTTTTTT.

The genes are TRBV6-5 and TRBJ1-3, with D perhaps matching TRBD1 (5 bases). The germline V gene encodes CDR1 MNHEY and CDR2 SVGAGI. The ends were cut back, 8 bases at V and 1 base at J, with 15 bases in the middle. The CDR3 sequence is 15 residues long. This CDR3 reads CASQGPRESGNTIYF. The DNA for the CDR3 is TGTGCCAGCCAGGGACCCAGGGAGTCTGGAAACACCATATATTTT.

The CDR3 DNA reads as TGCGCCAGCAGCTCCGACAGGGTCAGCACAGATACGCAGTATTTT. Its protein product is CASSSDRVSTDTQYF. The rearrangement links TRBV5-1 to TRBJ2-3; 7 bases fit TRBD1. CDR3 length: 15 amino acids. V lost 3 bases and J lost 0; bases outside the gene matches: 4. Germline CDR1 reads SGHRS; CDR2 reads YFSETQ.

The chain is built from TRBV19 and TRBJ2-3; a weak D match, TRBD1 (6 bases). Germline CDR1 reads LNHDA; CDR2 reads SQIVND (reference sequence). The V gene lost 9 bases and the J gene lost 7 bases, with 26 bases spanning the gap. The CDR3 runs 16 residues. The CDR3 region is CASQGRAEQGPYTQYF. The CDR3 region has the DNA TGTGCCAGCCAAGGGCGAGCGGAACAGGGCCCGTATACGCAGTATTTT.

The genes are TRBV7-3 and TRBJ2-7; 9 bases map to TRBD2. J was trimmed by 6 bases and V by 2 bases; bases with no gene match: 11. Germline CDR1 reads SGHTA; CDR2 reads FQGTGA. This CDR3 region has 16 residues. The CDR3 coding sequence is TGTGCCAGCAGCTTATCGACCGGGACTAGCAGGTCCGAGCAGTACTTC. Its protein product is CASSLSTGTSRSEQYF.

The J gene is TRBJ1-1, the V gene TRBV24-1, with 9 nucleotides matching TRBD1. CDR1 is KGHDR, CDR2 SFDVKD, per germline. The CDR3 length is 15 residues. After removal of 5 bases from V and 5 bases from J, the junction contained 8 bases not matched to a gene. The CDR3 region has the DNA TGTGCCACCAGTGCCACGACAGGGGGTTTTACTGAAGCTTTCTTT. This gives the protein CATSATTGGFTEAFF.

The chain combines TRBV28 with TRBJ1-1; D possibly corresponds to TRBD1 (5 bases). The V end was cut by 6 bases, the J end by 5 bases, with 16 bases between. This CDR3 has 14 amino acids. Germline V gene lookup returns CDR1 MDHEN and CDR2 SYDVKM. CDR3 residues: CASSPGGEGTEAFF. The CDR3 nucleotides are TGTGCCAGCAGCCCCGGGGGGGAGGGTACTGAAGCTTTCTTT. Full variable domain (missing parts from reference TRBV28 and TRBJ1-1): DVKVTQSSRYLVKRTGEKVFLECVQDMDHENMFWYRQDPGLGLRLIYFSYDVKMKEKGDIPEGYSVSREKKERFSLILESASTNQTSMYLCASSPGGEGTEAFFGQGTRLTVV.

The J gene is TRBJ2-7, the V gene TRBV5-8; D gene ambiguous. The CDR3 is 13 residues long. In germline, CDR1 is SGHTS, CDR2 YDEGEE. The V gene lost 0 bases and the J gene lost 9 bases, with 13 bases spanning the gap. For the CDR3, the DNA is TGTGCCAGCAGCTTGGGCGCGGCCCTCGGGCAGTACTTC. This gives the protein CASSLGAALGQYF. The full variable domain, completed using reference TRBV5-8 and TRBJ2-7, is EAGVTQSPTHLIKTRGQQATLRCSPISGHTSVYWYQQALGLGLQFLLWYDEGEERNRGNFPPRFSGRQFPNYSSELNVNALELEDSALYLCASSLGAALGQYFGPGTRLTVT.

This chain connects TRBV24-1 to TRBJ2-3; D is uncertain. Germline V CDR1 and CDR2: KGHDR, SFDVKD. V was trimmed by 4 bases and J by 8 bases, leaving 15 bases between them. The CDR3 is 14 residues long. The CDR3 region is CATSEATPLGTQYF. The DNA of the CDR3 is TGTGCCACCAGTGAAGCCACGCCGTTGGGTACGCAGTATTTT.